This entry lists 8 T cell receptor beta chains sequenced from one sample in a study of blood T cells in healthy people across ages. Using a J-beta primer mix together with a sample-barcoded 5' primer, a second PCR was run for roughly 7 to 11 cycles. TCRdb called the 5' RACE reads again in MiXCR, with one record for every CDR3 protein. The table includes about 700,000 distinct CDR3 sequences, approximately 31% detected once. Input material: blood. The receptors shown here come from a woman of 80 years or more in good health.

This clonotype was picked up many times. The chain has TRBV20-1 and TRBJ2-1, with 11 nucleotides matching TRBD2. This CDR3 comprises 17 residues. The germline V gene encodes CDR1 DFQATT and CDR2 SNEGSKA (reference sequence). V gave up 2 bases and J gave up 5 bases; unmatched junction bases: 11. CDR3 sequence: CSARPTPASGGNNEQFF. The CDR3 DNA follows: TGCAGTGCTAGACCCACTCCCGCTAGCGGGGGGAACAATGAGCAGTTCTTC.

Note on this clonotype: This sequence may be a read error, since a much larger clone differs from it by one base. CDR3 coding DNA: TGCAGTGCTAGAGCGACCGGAGAGACCCAGTACTTC. It specifies CSARATGETQYF. The chain recombines TRBV20-1 with TRBJ2-5; no definite D call. The germline V gene has CDR1 DFQATT and CDR2 SNEGSKA (reference sequence). V was cut by 1 base and J by 4 bases, with 7 bases left in between. The CDR3 spans 12 residues.

This clonotype was recorded only once. The J gene is TRBJ1-1, the V gene TRBV20-1; D remains unclear. This CDR3 is 13 amino acids long. CDR1 and CDR2 from the germline V gene are DFQATT and SNEGSKA (reference sequence). This CDR3 reads CSPLVRGSTEAFF. Written as DNA, the CDR3 is TGCAGCCCGTTGGTCCGGGGTTCCACTGAAGCTTTCTTT.

This clonotype was observed a few times. One base away lies a much larger clone, so this may be a sequencing read error. The chain employs TRBV7-3 and TRBJ2-1; perhaps TRBD1 as D (5 bases). The tail of the sequence fits TRBJ2-7 better, so the J call may be wrong. CDR3 size: 15 residues. Germline loops: CDR1 SGHTA, CDR2 FQGTGA. DNA of the CDR3: TGTGCCAGCAGCTCGTATCAGGGTATCTACAATGAGCAGTACTTC. Translation gives CASSSYQGIYNEQYF.

Comment on this clonotype: A much larger clone lies a single base off, so this may be a read error. The chain employs TRBV4-1 and TRBJ2-3; 13 bases are a match to TRBD2. The CDR3 length is 15 residues. The germline V gene encodes CDR1 MGHRA and CDR2 YSYEKL. With V trimmed by 3 bases and J by 10 bases, 7 bases remained unmatched. The DNA of the CDR3 is TGCGCCAGCAGCCAGGGACTAGCGGGGTCGGATCCGCAGTATTTT. Translating it yields CASSQGLAGSDPQYF.

The gene calls are TRBV5-1 and TRBJ1-2, with D possibly TRBD1 on 6 matching bases. CDR1 and CDR2 from the germline V gene are SGHRS and YFSETQ. Deletions cut 3 bases from V and 4 bases from J, with 13 bases between. The CDR3 consists of 14 residues. The CDR3 reads CASSSNPGVYGYTF. The CDR3 region has the DNA TGCGCCAGCAGCTCAAATCCAGGGGTCTATGGCTACACCTTC.

There are a few counts of this clonotype. The chain links TRBV20-1 to TRBJ1-1, with D maybe TRBD1 (6 bases). Per the germline V gene, CDR1 is DFQATT and CDR2 is SNEGSKA (reference sequence). V was pared by 3 bases and J by 2 bases, with 10 bases between. The CDR3 loop spans 13 amino acids. CDR3 DNA sequence: TGCAGTGCTAGGGGGGCCCCCAACACTGAAGCTTTCTTT. It encodes CSARGAPNTEAFF.

This clonotype was observed many times. The chain links TRBV13 to TRBJ2-1, with 7 bases lining up with TRBD2. The germline CDR1 and CDR2 sequences are PRHDT and FYEKMQ (reference sequence). Germline trimming cut 5 bases from V and 6 bases from J; bases unmatched to any gene: 13. CDR3 length: 16 residues. The CDR3 sequence: CASSRRASGILNEQFF. The DNA of the CDR3 is TGTGCCAGCAGCCGCCGCGCTAGCGGTATACTCAATGAGCAGTTCTTC.